This T cell receptor (beta chain) was sequenced during a study of blood T cell repertoires in COVID-19. Assay: immunoSEQ multiplex PCR; the TCRdb copy retains only in-frame clones and omits some. The data show about 140,000 clones, about 88% seen once. CDR1 and CDR2 (germline): SEHNR, FQNEAQ (reference sequence). The CDR3 sequence is 14 residues long. The trim removed 2 bases at V and 1 base at J, leaving 1 base unmatched. The specimen sequenced was peripheral blood. The TCR sequence derives from a human donor with COVID-19, enrolled during active disease. The donor label of this sample is uncertain. The V gene is TRBV7-9, the J gene TRBJ2-7; the match to TRBD2 covers 8 bases. The CDR3 reads CASSLQRGSYEQYF. DNA of the CDR3: TGTGCCAGCAGCTTACAGCGGGGGTCCTACGAGCAGTACTTC. The entire variable domain, with the rest obtained from reference TRBV7-9 and TRBJ2-7, is as follows: DTGVSQNPRHKITKRGQNVTFRCDPISEHNRLYWYRQTLGQGPEFLTYFQNEAQLEKSRLLSDRFSAERPKGSFSTLEIQRTEQGDSAMYLCASSLQRGSYEQYFGPGTRLTVT.